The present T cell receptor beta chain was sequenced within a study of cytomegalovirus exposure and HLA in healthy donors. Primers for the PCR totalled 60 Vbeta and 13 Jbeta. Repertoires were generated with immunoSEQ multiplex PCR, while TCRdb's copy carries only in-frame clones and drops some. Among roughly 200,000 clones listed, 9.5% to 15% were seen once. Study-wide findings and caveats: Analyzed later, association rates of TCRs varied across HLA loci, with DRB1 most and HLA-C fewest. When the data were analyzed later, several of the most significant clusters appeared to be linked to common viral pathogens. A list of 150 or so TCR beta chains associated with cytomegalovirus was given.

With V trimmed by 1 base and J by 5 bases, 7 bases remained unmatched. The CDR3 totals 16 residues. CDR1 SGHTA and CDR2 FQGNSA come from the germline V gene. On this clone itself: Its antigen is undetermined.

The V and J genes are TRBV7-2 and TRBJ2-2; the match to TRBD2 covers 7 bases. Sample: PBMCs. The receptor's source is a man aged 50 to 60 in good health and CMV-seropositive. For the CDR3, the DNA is TGTGCCAGCAGCTTAGTTGCAGGGAGGGGAACCGGGGAGCTGTTTTTT. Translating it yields CASSLVAGRGTGELFF.